The entry below gives a single T cell receptor (beta chain) sequence along with its context. Its cognate antigen is unknown. These data are taken from a study of cytomegalovirus exposure and HLA in healthy donors. Study results and caveats: Among TCR beta chains, those listed as cytomegalovirus-associated numbered more than 150. Cytomegalovirus status was reportedly diagnosed by the classifier with high sensitivity and specificity. Some public TCRs appeared in many individuals, while most sequences were rare.

The method was immunoSEQ multiplex PCR; TCRdb's version includes in-frame clones alone and lacks a portion of them. The table includes around 130,000 clones, about nine tenths detected once. Specimen: PBMCs. The receptor was derived from a man younger than 40 in good health and CMV-seronegative.

The CDR3 loop is CASKPGQPSYEQYF. CDR3 coding DNA: TGTGCCAGCAAACCGGGACAGCCCTCCTACGAGCAGTACTTC. The chain joins TRBV6-1 to TRBJ2-7; 7 nucleotides align to TRBD1. With 7 bases clipped from V and 0 bases from J, the junction kept 6 bases outside the gene matches. CDR3 length equals 14 residues. Germline CDR1 reads MNHNS; CDR2 reads SASEGT.